The rows below give T cell receptor beta chains drawn from one sample of a study of shared clonotypes between healthy human individuals. Data came from immunoSEQ multiplex PCR; TCRdb stores just in-frame clones and leaves some out. In the table there are 2,100,000 or so clones, around 95% of which are singletons. The sample comprised naive CD4+ T cells sorted from blood. These receptors all stem from a man aged 18 to 29 in good health. The CDR3 runs from the conserved cysteine through the conserved F or W. Each record gives: V gene, clone size, J gene, D gene, CDR3 DNA, CDR3 protein. A D gene is named only where the DNA matches it firmly. Clone size is not always given. Where it is, it says once, few, many or a class for expanded clones.

TRBV25-1	-	TRBJ1-1	-	TGTGCCAGCAGCAAAGCGGGGACTACTGAAGCTTTCTTT	CASSKAGTTEAFF
TRBV10-3	-	TRBJ1-1	TRBD1	TGTGCCATCAGTCAGGACAGGGGGGACACTGAAGCTTTCTTT	CAISQDRGDTEAFF
TRBV6-5	-	TRBJ1-6	-	TGTGCCAGCAGGGGAGACAGCAAAGATTCACCCCTCCACTTT	CASRGDSKDSPLHF
TRBV6-5	-	TRBJ2-2	-	TGTGCCAGCAGTTACTCGATGAACACCGGGGAGCTGTTTTTT	CASSYSMNTGELFF
TRBV11-2	-	TRBJ2-4	TRBD1	TGTGCCAGCAGCTTAGATGGGACAGGGAAAAACATTCAGTACTTC	CASSLDGTGKNIQYF
TRBV30	-	TRBJ2-1	-	TGTGCCTGGATCTTCAAGAGCTCCTACAATGAGCAGTTCTTC	CAWIFKSSYNEQFF
TRBV28	-	TRBJ1-4	-	TGTGCCAGCAAGGGCGCCACCGGGACTGAGGAAAAACTGTTTTTT	CASKGATGTEEKLFF
TRBV9	-	TRBJ2-1	-	TGTGCCAGCAGCGTCACTCTGTTAGGGAATGAGCAGTTCTTC	CASSVTLLGNEQFF
TRBV5-4	-	TRBJ2-5	-	TGTGCCAGCAGCAAGGGACTTGTGGAGACCCAGTACTTC	CASSKGLVETQYF
TRBV18	-	TRBJ2-1	-	TGTGCCAGCTCACCACAAAGTAGCTCCTACAATGAGCAGTTCTTC	CASSPQSSSYNEQFF
TRBV5-1	-	TRBJ2-5	TRBD2	TGCGCCAGCAGCTTGGGGCTAGCGGGAGGAGAGACCCAGTACTTC	CASSLGLAGGETQYF
TRBV25-1	-	TRBJ1-2	-	TGTGCCAGCAGCTCTTCGGGGGATGGCTACACCTTC	CASSSSGDGYTF
TRBV4-3	-	TRBJ2-7	-	TGCGCCAGCAGCCAAGTGAACAGTAGGGACGAGCAGTACTTC	CASSQVNSRDEQYF
TRBV27	-	TRBJ2-7	-	TGTGCCAGCAGTCCCCAGCTTCCCCTTCTCGAGCAGTACTTC	CASSPQLPLLEQYF
TRBV5-1	-	TRBJ2-2	-	TGCGCCAGCAGCAGCGCCTCAGGGGTATCAGGGACCGGGGAGCTGTTTTTT	CASSSASGVSGTGELFF
TRBV7-8	-	TRBJ2-7	TRBD2	TGTGCCAGCAGCTCCGGGACTAGCCGTTCCTACGAGCAGTACTTC	CASSSGTSRSYEQYF
TRBV27	-	TRBJ2-7	-	TGTGCCAGCAGTTGGTCAGGCCGCTACGAGCAGTACTTC	CASSWSGRYEQYF
TRBV10-3	-	TRBJ1-4	-	TGTGCCATCAGTGAGAGGGAGGGTCGGGAACTGTTTTTT	CAISEREGRELFF
TRBV28	-	TRBJ2-2	-	TGTGCCACCCGCGGGCGACTAGAGGGCACCGGGGAGCTGTTTTTT	CATRGRLEGTGELFF
TRBV5-4	few	TRBJ2-7	TRBD1	TGTGCCAGCGGCCTTTCGCCGGGACAGGGGGTCGAGCAGTACTTC	CASGLSPGQGVEQYF
TRBV19	-	TRBJ2-1	TRBD1	TGTGCCAGTAGTAGCCGGGACAGGGGGTTCTATGAGCAGTTCTTC	CASSSRDRGFYEQFF
TRBV30	-	TRBJ2-7	-	TGTGCCTGGACGCTCGAGACAGGCCCCTACGAGCAGTACTTC	CAWTLETGPYEQYF
TRBV6-6	-	TRBJ1-5	-	TGTGCCGGATCCCCCGGGACAAATAGCAATCAGCCCCAGCATTTT	CAGSPGTNSNQPQHF
TRBV27	-	TRBJ1-5	-	TGTGCCAGCAGTCCTCCGCCGGGTAGCAATCAGCCCCAGCATTTT	CASSPPPGSNQPQHF
TRBV2	-	TRBJ1-3	-	TGTGCCAGCTCGGGGGCGCGAGGAAACACCATATATTTT	CASSGARGNTIYF
TRBV29-1	once	TRBJ1-4	TRBD1	TGCAGCGTCGGACTGACCGGGACAGTTGGAGAAAAACTGTTTTTT	CSVGLTGTVGEKLFF
TRBV15	-	TRBJ1-1	-	TGTGCCACCAGCAGAGGGGGACACTTGAACACTGAAGCTTTCTTT	CATSRGGHLNTEAFF
TRBV5-1	-	TRBJ2-3	-	TGCGCCAGCAGCTTGGTTGGTAGCCCTAGCACAGATACGCAGTATTTT	CASSLVGSPSTDTQYF
TRBV5-1	-	TRBJ2-1	-	TGCGCCAGCAGCTTGGCCTTGGTAGTGGGCCCCTACAATGAGCAGTTCTTC	CASSLALVVGPYNEQFF
TRBV21-1	-	TRBJ2-7	-	TGTGCCAGCAGCCCCAGAGGGGTGGTCTCCTACGAGCAGTACTTC	CASSPRGVVSYEQYF
TRBV4-1	-	TRBJ2-7	-	TGCGCCAGCAGCGAAAAGCACGAGCAGTACTTC	CASSEKHEQYF
TRBV9	-	TRBJ2-7	-	TGTGCCAGCAGCGTAGGGTCCCAAAGCGGTGAAATTACCTACGAGCAGTACTTC	CASSVGSQSGEITYEQYF
TRBV19	-	TRBJ2-5	-	TGTGCCAGTAGTATCGGAGGTTCCGGCTTTTCAGAGACCCAGTACTTC	CASSIGGSGFSETQYF
TRBV30	-	TRBJ2-5	-	TGTGCCTGGACCCTAGGGGGGAAGGGGGGAGAGACCCAGTACTTC	CAWTLGGKGGETQYF
TRBV10-1	-	TRBJ1-1	-	TGCGCCATTCCCACCCTAGCGGTTGTGGACACTGAAGCTTTCTTT	CAIPTLAVVDTEAFF
TRBV27	-	TRBJ2-5	TRBD2	TGTGCCAGCAGTCTAGCGGGGTTGGAGACCCAGTACTTC	CASSLAGLETQYF
TRBV19	-	TRBJ2-2	-	TGTGCCAGTAGTACGGGACCCAACACCGGGGAGCTGTTTTTT	CASSTGPNTGELFF
TRBV6-6	-	TRBJ1-2	-	TGTGCCAGCAGTTACGTTCCAGGGATTAACTATGGCTACACCTTC	CASSYVPGINYGYTF
TRBV21-1	-	TRBJ2-7	-	TGTGCCAGCAGCACTCGGACTAGGAGGTACGAGCAGTACTTC	CASSTRTRRYEQYF
TRBV20-1	few	TRBJ1-1	-	TGCAGTGCTGCACGAGGGGGGGCCTTT	CSAARGGAF
TRBV4-3	-	TRBJ1-5	-	TGCGCCAGCAGCCGGGTACAGGGTTTAGGGCAGCCCCAGCATTTT	CASSRVQGLGQPQHF
TRBV30	-	TRBJ1-5	-	TGTGCCTGGACTCGAGGCCTACTAGCCCCGAATCAGCCCCAGCATTTT	CAWTRGLLAPNQPQHF
TRBV30	-	TRBJ1-5	-	TGTGCCTGGAACGACCAGGGCAGTCCCCAGCATTTT	CAWNDQGSPQHF
TRBV30	-	TRBJ2-5	-	TGTGCCTGGAGTTTCCCGGGGACCCGTCAAGAGACCCAGTACTTC	CAWSFPGTRQETQYF
TRBV5-4	-	TRBJ2-5	TRBD2	TGTGCCAGCAGCTTACGGACTAGCGGGAGGGGGGAGACCCAGTACTTC	CASSLRTSGRGETQYF
TRBV4-1	-	TRBJ2-1	-	TGCGCCAGCAGAAGTTATAGGGCAAGTGAGCAGTTCTTC	CASRSYRASEQFF
TRBV6-1	-	TRBJ1-4	-	TGTGCCAGCAGTACATTTAGGGAGGGGGAAAAACTGTTTTTT	CASSTFREGEKLFF
TRBV5-1	-	TRBJ2-1	TRBD1	TGCGCCAGCAGACAATCCGGGACAGGGGTTAATGAGCAGTTCTTC	CASRQSGTGVNEQFF
TRBV5-1	-	TRBJ2-1	TRBD1	TGCGCCAGCAGCTTGGAGGGACAGGGGCCCAATGAGCAGTTCTTC	CASSLEGQGPNEQFF
TRBV7-9	-	TRBJ1-1	-	TGTGCCAGCACCGAATTACTAGAAACGAACACTGAAGCTTTCTTT	CASTELLETNTEAFF